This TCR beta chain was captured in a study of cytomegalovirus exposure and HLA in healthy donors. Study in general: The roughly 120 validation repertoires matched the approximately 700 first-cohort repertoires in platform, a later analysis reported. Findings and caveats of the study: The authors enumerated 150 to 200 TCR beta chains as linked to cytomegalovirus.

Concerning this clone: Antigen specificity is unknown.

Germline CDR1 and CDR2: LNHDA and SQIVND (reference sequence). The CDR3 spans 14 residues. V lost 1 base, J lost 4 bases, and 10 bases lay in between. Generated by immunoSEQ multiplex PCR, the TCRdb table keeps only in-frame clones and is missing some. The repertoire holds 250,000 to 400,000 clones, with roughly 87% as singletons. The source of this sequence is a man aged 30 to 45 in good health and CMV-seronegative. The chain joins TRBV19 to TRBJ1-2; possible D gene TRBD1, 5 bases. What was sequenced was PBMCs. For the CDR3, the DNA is TGTGCCAGTAGTATAGCCCGAGACAGCTATGGCTACACCTTC. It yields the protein CASSIARDSYGYTF. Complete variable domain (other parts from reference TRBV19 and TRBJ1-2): DGGITQSPKYLFRKEGQNVTLSCEQNLNHDAMYWYRQDPGQGLRLIYYSQIVNDFQKGDIAEGYSVSREKKESFPLTVTSAQKNPTAFYLCASSIARDSYGYTFGSGTRLTVV.